This T cell receptor beta chain comes out of a study of T-cell memory formation after mild COVID-19. Study-wide findings and caveats: Pre-infection memory already had some responding clones, implying cross-reactive memory joined. Mostly located in CM and EM were contracting CD4+ clones, with contracting CD8+ clones located in EMRA.

Constant-segment-primed 5'RACE gave TCR alpha and TCR beta cDNA libraries with sample barcodes and UMIs. TCRdb recomputed calls from the 5' RACE reads with MiXCR, one row per CDR3 protein. The profile shows about 84,000 distinct CDR3 sequences, approximately 14% of them singletons. This clonotype was seen ten or more times. Its antigen is not known. The CDR3 extends over 18 amino acids. V shed 4 bases, J shed 0 bases, and the junction held 13 bases outside the gene matches. Germline values: CDR1 DFQATT, CDR2 SNEGSKA (reference sequence). Sequenced input: PBMCs or a T cell subset sorted from them (not recorded which). V usage is TRBV20-1 and J usage is TRBJ2-1, with 9 bases that match TRBD2. This TCR derives from an adult woman who had mild COVID-19 (a few samples of this study predate the infection). Cell type and time point are not known. CDR3: CSANLAGALKSSYNEQFF. For the CDR3, the DNA is TGCAGTGCTAACTTAGCGGGGGCGTTGAAAAGCTCCTACAATGAGCAGTTCTTC.